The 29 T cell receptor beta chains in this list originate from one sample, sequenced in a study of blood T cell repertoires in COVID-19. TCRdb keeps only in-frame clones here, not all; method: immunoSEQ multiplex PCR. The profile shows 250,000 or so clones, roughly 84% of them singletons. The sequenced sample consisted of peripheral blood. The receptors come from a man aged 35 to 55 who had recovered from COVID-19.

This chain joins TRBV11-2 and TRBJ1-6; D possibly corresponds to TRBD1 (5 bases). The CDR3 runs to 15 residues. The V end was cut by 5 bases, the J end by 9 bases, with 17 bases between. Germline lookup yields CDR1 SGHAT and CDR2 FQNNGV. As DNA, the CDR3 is TGTGCCAGCAGCCGTGTCGGTGGGGCCGGTTCACCCCTCCACTTT. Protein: CASSRVGGAGSPLHF.

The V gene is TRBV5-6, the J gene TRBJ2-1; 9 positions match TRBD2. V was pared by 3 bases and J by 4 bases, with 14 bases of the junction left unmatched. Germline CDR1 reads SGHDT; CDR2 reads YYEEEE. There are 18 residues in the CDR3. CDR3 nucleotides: TGTGCCAGCAGCTCCCCCCCTGGGGTAGCGGGGGCATACAATGAGCAGTTCTTC. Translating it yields CASSSPPGVAGAYNEQFF. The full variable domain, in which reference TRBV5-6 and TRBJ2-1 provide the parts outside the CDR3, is DAGVTQSPTHLIKTRGQQVTLRCSPKSGHDTVSWYQQALGQGPQFIFQYYEEEERQRGNFPDRFSGHQFPNYSSELNVNALLLGDSALYLCASSSPPGVAGAYNEQFFGPGTRLTVL.

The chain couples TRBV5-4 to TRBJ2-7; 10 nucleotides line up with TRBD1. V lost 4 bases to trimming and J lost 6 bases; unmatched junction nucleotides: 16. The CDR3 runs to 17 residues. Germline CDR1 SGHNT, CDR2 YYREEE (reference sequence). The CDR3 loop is CASSRPGTGVANVEQYF. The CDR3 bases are TGTGCCAGCAGCCGTCCCGGGACAGGGGTAGCAAATGTCGAGCAGTACTTC.

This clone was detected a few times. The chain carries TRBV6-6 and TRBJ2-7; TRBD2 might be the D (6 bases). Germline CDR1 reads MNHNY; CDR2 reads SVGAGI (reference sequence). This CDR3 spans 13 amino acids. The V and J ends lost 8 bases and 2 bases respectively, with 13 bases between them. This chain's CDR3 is CASGRDGAYEQYF. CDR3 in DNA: TGTGCCAGCGGGCGGGACGGAGCCTACGAGCAGTACTTC.

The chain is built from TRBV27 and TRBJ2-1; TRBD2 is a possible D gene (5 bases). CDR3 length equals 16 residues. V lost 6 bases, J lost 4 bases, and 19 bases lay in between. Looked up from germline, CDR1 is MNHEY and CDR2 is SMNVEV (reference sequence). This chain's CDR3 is CASRDPSGTDYNEQFF. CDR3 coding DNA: TGTGCCAGCAGGGATCCGAGCGGTACCGATTACAATGAGCAGTTCTTC.

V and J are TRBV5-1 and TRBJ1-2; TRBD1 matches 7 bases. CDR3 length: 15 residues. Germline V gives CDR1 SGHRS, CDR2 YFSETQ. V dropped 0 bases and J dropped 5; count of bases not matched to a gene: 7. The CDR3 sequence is CASSLARGRGYGYTF. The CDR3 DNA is TGCGCCAGCAGCTTGGCTCGGGGCAGGGGGTATGGCTACACCTTC. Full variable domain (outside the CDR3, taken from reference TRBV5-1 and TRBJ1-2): KAGVTQTPRYLIKTRGQQVTLSCSPISGHRSVSWYQQTPGQGLQFLFEYFSETQRNKGNFPGRFSGRQFSNSRSEMNVSTLELGDSALYLCASSLARGRGYGYTFGSGTRLTVV.

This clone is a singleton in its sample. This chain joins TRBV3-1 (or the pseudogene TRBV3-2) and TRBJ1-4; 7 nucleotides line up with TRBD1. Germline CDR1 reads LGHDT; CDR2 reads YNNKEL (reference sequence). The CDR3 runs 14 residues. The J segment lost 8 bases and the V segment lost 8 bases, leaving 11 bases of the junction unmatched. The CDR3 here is CASRRQGIEEKLFF. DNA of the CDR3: TGTGCCAGCCGACGACAGGGCATAGAGGAAAAACTGTTTTTT.

CDR3 DNA: TGTGCCAGCAGCTTGGGATTAGCGGGAGGGGCCGAGCAGTTCTTC. It encodes CASSLGLAGGAEQFF. The J gene is TRBJ2-1, the V gene TRBV5-4; 11 bases are shared with TRBD2. Trimming cost V 0 bases and J 10 bases; bases outside gene matches: 6. The CDR3 extends over 15 amino acids. Germline lookup yields CDR1 SGHNT and CDR2 YYREEE (reference sequence).

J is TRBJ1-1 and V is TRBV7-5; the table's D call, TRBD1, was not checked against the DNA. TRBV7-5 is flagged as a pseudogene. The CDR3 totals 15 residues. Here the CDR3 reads CVRSLVLQGKTEAFF. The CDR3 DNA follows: TGTGTCAGAAGCTTAGTCCTGCAGGGAAAGACTGAAGCTTTCTTT.

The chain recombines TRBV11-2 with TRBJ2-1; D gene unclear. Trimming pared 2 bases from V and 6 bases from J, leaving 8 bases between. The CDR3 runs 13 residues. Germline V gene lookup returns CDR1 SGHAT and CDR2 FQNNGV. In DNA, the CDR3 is TGTGCCAGCAGCTTACATGGCCCCAATGAGCAGTTCTTC. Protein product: CASSLHGPNEQFF.

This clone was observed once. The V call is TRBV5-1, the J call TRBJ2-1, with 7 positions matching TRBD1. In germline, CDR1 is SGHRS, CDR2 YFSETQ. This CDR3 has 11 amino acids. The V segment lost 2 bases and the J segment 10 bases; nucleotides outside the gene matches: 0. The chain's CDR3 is CASSLGGEQFF. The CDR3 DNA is TGCGCCAGCAGCTTAGGGGGCGAGCAGTTCTTC.

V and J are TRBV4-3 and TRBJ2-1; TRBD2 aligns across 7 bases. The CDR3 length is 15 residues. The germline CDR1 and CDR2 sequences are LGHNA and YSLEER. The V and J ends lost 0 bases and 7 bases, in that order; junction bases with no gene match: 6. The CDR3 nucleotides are TGCGCCAGCAGCCAAGATCGGGACTACACGAATGAGCAGTTCTTC. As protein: CASSQDRDYTNEQFF.

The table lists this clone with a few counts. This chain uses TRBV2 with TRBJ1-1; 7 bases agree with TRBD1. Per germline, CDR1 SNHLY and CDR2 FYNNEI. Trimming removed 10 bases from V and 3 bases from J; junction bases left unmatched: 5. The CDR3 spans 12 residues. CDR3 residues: CATLTGDTEAFF. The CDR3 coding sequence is TGTGCCACCCTAACAGGGGACACTGAAGCTTTCTTT.

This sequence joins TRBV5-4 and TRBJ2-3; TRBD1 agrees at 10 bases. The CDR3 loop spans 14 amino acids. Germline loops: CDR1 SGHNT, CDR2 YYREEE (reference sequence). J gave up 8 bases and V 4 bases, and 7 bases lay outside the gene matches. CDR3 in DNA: TGTGCCAGCAGCCTTGACAGGGGGCAGGTTACGCAGTATTTT. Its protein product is CASSLDRGQVTQYF.

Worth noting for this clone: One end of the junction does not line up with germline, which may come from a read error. CDR3 residues: CASSGTGEDGYTF. The CDR3 DNA reads TGTGCCAGCAGCGGGACAGGGGAAGATGGGTACACCTTC. The rearrangement links TRBV9 to TRBJ1-2; TRBD1 matches 9 bases. Germline CDR1 SGDLS, CDR2 YYNGEE. CDR3 length equals 13 residues.

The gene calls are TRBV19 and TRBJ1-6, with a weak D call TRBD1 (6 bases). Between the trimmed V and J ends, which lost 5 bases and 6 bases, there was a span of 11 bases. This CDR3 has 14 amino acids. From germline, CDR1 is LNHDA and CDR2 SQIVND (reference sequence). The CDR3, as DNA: TGTGCCAGTAGTCCTGGGACAATTAATTCACCCCTCCACTTT. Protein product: CASSPGTINSPLHF.

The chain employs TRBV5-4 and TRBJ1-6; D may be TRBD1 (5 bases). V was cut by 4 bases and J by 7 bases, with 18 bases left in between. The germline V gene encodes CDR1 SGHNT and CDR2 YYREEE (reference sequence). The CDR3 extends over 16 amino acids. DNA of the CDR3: TGTGCCAGCAGCGGTGGGAAGCAGGGTATGAATTCACCCCTCCACTTT. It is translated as CASSGGKQGMNSPLHF.

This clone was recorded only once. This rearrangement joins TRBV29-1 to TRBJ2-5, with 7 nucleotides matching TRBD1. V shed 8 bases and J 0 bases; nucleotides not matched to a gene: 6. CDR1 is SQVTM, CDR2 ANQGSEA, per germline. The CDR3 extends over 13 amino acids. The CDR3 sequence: CSRKGTDQETQYF. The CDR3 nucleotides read TGCAGCCGGAAAGGGACAGACCAAGAGACCCAGTACTTC.

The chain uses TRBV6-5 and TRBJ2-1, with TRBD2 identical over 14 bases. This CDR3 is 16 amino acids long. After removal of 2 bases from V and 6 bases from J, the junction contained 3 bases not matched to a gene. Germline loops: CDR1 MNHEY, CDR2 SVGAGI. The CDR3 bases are TGTGCCAGCAGTTACCAGGGACTAGCGGGGGCCAATGAGCAGTTCTTC. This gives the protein CASSYQGLAGANEQFF.

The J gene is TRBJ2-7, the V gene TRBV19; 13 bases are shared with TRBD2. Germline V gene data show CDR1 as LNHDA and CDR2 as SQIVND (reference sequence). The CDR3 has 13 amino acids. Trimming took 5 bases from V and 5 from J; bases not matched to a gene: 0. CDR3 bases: TGTGCCAGTAGTGGACTAGCGGGAGACGAGCAGTACTTC. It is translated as CASSGLAGDEQYF.

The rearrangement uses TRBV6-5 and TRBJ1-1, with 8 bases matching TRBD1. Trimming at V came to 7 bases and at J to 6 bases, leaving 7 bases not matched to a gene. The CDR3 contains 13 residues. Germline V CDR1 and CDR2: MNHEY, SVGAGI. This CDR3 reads CASIDRGFAEAFF. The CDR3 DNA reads TGTGCCAGCATCGACAGGGGATTCGCTGAAGCTTTCTTT.

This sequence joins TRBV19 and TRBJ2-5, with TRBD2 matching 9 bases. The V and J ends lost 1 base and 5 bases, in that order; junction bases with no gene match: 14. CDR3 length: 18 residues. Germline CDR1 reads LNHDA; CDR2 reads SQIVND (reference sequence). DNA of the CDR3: TGTGCCAGTAGTATAGGGGCTAGCGGGATTACCGCAAGGGAGACCCAGTACTTC. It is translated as CASSIGASGITARETQYF.

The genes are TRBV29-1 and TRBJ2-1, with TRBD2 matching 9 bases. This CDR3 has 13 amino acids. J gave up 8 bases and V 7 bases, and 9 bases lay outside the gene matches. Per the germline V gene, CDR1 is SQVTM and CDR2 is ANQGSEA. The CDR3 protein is CSALAGSGDEQFF. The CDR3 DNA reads TGCAGCGCTCTAGCGGGGTCAGGTGATGAGCAGTTCTTC.

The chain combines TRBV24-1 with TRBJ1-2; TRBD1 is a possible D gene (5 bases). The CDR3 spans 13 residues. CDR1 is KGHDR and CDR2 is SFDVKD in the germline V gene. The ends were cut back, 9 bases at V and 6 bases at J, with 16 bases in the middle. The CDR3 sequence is CATSQAGRDGYTF. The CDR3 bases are TGTGCCACCTCACAGGCAGGGAGGGATGGCTACACCTTC.

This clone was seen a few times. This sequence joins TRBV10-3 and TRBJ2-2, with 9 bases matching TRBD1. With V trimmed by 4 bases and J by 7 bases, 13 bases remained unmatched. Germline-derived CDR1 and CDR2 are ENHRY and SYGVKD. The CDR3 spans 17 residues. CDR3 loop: CAISGVDGTGNLGELFF. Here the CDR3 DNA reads TGTGCCATCAGTGGGGTCGATGGGACAGGGAATCTCGGGGAGCTGTTTTTT.

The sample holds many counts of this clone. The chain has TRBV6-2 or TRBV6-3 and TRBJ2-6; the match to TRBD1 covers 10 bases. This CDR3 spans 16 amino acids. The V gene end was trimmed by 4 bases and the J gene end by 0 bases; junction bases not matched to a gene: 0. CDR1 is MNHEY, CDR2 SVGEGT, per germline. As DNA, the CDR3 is TGTGCCAGCAGTTGGACAGGGGGCTCTGGGGCCAACGTCCTGACTTTC. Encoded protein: CASSWTGGSGANVLTF.

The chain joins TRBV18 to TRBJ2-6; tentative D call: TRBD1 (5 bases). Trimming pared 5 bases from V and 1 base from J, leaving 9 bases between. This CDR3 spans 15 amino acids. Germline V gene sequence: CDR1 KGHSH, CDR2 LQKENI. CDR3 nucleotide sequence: TGTGCCAGCTCAAAACAGGTGTCTGGGGCCAACGTCCTGACTTTC. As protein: CASSKQVSGANVLTF.

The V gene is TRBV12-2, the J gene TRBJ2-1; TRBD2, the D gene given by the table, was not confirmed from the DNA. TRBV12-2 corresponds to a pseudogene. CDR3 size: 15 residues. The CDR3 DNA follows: TGTGCAAGTCGCCCGGGACTCAACTCCTACAATGAGCAGTTCTTC. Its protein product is CASRPGLNSYNEQFF.

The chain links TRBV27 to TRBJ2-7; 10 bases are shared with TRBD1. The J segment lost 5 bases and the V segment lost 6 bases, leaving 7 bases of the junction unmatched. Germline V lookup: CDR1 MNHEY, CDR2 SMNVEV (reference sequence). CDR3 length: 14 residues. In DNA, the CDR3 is TGTGCCAGCAGACGGACAGGGGGGACCGACGAGCAGTACTTC. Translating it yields CASRRTGGTDEQYF.